This TCR beta chain originates from a study of blood T cell repertoires in COVID-19 (dated by TCRdb to the early 2020s). For the wider study: Collaborator samples came from the United States, Italy and Spain and covered acute and convalescent phases of COVID-19. Where HLA class I and class II types were available, the types were taken from metadata supplied by the sample provider, not from assay-based typing. The repertoires were released in a freely available public database meant as a resource for research on the immune response to SARS-CoV-2. Deeply sampled blood TCRbeta repertoires from subjects exposed to, actively infected with, or recovered from COVID-19 were included in the dataset. Sample metadata almost always included a de-identified subject ID, COVID-19 status, age in years and sex. The material from the prospective study consisted of cDNA or gDNA derived from T cells, B-cell-depleted T cells, or PBMCs. Samples came from the ongoing ImmuneRACE study (first 160 participants) plus 1,254 subjects from 6 global collaborators.

Points the paper makes about the study in general: Clinical and demographic metadata were provided uncurated, with the amount varying by source and participant.

Points on this clone: Which antigen it targets is not known. No much larger clone is present one base from it, and per-base qualities are unavailable.

V ends up 4 bases short and J 0 bases short, with an unmatched junction base count of 5. According to the germline V gene (reference sequence), CDR1 reads SEHNR and CDR2 reads FQNEAQ. The cysteine opens and the phenylalanine closes a CDR3 of 17 amino acids. Kept here is only the CDR3 DNA, which spans 51 bases and is read in frame from base 1. TCRbeta CDR3 regions were amplified from genomic DNA using the immunoSEQ Assay, a bias-controlled multiplex PCR. The paper's data handling went like this. The number of nucleated cells in each sample was estimated by amplification of reference gene primers within the assay. To quantify the absolute abundance of each unique TCRbeta CDR3 rearrangement, sequence reads were collapsed and filtered. For each sample, productive Simpson clonality was calculated as the square root of Simpson's diversity index over productive rearrangements. This is the immuneACCESS table as TCRdb keeps it, with only in-frame sequences that have V and J called. A part of the clones is gone; compared with another copy, unresolved V genes explain less than half, and the rest is unexplained. From that table come the V and J calls and clone size; the DNA was used to work out D and trimming. The sample table records about 370,000 clones; approximately 90% of these occur just once. 1% of the sample lies in the top ten.

Participants in the prospective study were aged about 18 to 100 years, lived in 24 United States geographic areas, and enrolled through a virtual design. Cohort assignment in the prospective study relied on participant-reported clinical history from a screening survey and a study questionnaire. Recovered participants in ImmuneRACE Cohort 3 were defined as having two consecutive negative NP/OP PCR tests, clearance from a healthcare professional, or resolution of symptoms. Mobile phlebotomists in the prospective study collected whole blood, serum and a nasopharyngeal or oropharyngeal swab from every participant. Participants in the prospective study had the option to provide additional blood draws and questionnaires over an approximately two-month period. Blood samples from the prospective study were shipped frozen or at room temperature prior to DNA extraction.

The sequenced material came from PBMCs or T cells enriched from blood (not recorded which). The clonotype was recovered from a young man who had recovered from COVID-19. The rearranged chain carries TRBV7-9 and TRBJ1-4; 10 central bases correspond to TRBD1. The CDR3 sequence is CASSSRDRGATNEKLFF. The nucleotide sequence is TGTGCCAGCAGCTCGAGGGACAGGGGTGCAACTAATGAAAAACTGTTTTTT.